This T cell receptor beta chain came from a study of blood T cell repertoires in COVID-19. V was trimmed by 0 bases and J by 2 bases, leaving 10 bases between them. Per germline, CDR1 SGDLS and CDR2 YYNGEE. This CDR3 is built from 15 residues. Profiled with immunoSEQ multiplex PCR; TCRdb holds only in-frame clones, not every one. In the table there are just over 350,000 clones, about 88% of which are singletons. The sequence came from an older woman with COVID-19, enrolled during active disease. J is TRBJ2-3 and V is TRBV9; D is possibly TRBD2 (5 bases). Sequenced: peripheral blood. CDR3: CASSVEGVLTDTQYF. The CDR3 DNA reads TGTGCCAGCAGCGTAGAGGGAGTGCTCACAGATACGCAGTATTTT.